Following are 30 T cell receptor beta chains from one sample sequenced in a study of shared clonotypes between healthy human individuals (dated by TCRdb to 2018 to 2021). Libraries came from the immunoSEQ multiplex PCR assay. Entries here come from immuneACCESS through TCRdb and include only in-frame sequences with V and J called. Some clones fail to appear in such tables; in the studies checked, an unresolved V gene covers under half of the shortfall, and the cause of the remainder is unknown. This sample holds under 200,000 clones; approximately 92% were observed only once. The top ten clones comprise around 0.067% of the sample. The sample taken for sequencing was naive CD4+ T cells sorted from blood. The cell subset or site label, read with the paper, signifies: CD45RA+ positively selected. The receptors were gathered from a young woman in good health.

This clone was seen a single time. CDR3 sequence reads: CASSLASGGPDTQYF. The CDR3, as DNA: TGTGCCAGCAGCCTTGCTAGCGGGGGGCCAGATACGCAGTATTTT. V is TRBV7-2 and J is TRBJ2-3; 11 bases line up with TRBD2. V trimming: 5 bases; J trimming: 4 bases; junction bases outside the gene matches: 5. Germline V gene lookup returns CDR1 SGHTA and CDR2 FQGNSA. CDR3 length: 15 amino acids.

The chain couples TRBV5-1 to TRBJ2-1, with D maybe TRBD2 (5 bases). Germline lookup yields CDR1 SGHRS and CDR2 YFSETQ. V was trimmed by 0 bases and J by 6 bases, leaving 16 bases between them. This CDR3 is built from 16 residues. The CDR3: CASSLAGVTSTNEQFF. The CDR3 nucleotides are TGCGCCAGCAGCTTGGCCGGTGTTACTAGTACCAATGAGCAGTTCTTC.

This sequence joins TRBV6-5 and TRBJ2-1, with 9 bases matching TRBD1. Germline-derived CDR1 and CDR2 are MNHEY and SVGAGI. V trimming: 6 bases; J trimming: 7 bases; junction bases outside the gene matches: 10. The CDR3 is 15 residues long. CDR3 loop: CASRPDRGTKNEQFF. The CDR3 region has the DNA TGTGCCAGCAGACCCGACAGGGGGACGAAAAATGAGCAGTTCTTC.

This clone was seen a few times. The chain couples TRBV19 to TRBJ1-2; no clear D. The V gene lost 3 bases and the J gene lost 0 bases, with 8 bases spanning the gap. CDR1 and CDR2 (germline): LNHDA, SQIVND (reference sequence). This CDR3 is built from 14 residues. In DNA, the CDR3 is TGTGCCAGTAGTATCCTTATAGCTAACTATGGCTACACCTTC. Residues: CASSILIANYGYTF.

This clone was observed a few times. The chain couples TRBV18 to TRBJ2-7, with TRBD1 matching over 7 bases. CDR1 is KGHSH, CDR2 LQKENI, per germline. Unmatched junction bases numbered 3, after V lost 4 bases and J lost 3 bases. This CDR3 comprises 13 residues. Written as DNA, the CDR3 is TGTGCCAGCTCACAAGGGACAGACTACGAGCAGTACTTC. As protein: CASSQGTDYEQYF.

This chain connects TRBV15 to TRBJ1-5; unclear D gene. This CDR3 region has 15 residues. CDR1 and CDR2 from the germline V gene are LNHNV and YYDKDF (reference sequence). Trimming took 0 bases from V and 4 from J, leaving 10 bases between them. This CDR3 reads CATSRDLRKNQPQHF. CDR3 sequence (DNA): TGTGCCACCAGCAGAGATCTGAGAAAAAATCAGCCCCAGCATTTT.

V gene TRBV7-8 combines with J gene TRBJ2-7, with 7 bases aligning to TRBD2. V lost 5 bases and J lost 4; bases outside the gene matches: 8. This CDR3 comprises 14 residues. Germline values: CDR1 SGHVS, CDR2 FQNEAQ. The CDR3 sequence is CASSPSREPYEQYF. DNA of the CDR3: TGTGCCAGCAGCCCCTCGCGGGAGCCTTACGAGCAGTACTTC.

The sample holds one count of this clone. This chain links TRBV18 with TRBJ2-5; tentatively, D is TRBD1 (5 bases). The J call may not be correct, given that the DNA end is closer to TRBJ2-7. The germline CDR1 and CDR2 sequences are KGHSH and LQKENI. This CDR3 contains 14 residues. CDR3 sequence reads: CASSPPGQVHEQYF. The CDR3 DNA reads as TGTGCCAGCTCACCGCCAGGGCAAGTCCACGAGCAGTACTTC.

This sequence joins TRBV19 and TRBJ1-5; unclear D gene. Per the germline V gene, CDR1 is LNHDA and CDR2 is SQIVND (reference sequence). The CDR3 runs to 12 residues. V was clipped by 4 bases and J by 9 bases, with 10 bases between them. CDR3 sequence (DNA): TGTGCCAGTAGTACTGAATTTTCGCCCCAGCATTTT. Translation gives CASSTEFSPQHF.

For the CDR3, the DNA is TGCGCCAGCAGCTTTCAGGGGAGAATAAATGAAAAACTGTTTTTT. Amino acid sequence: CASSFQGRINEKLFF. The chain employs TRBV5-1 and TRBJ1-4; D is possibly TRBD1 (6 bases). The germline V gene has CDR1 SGHRS and CDR2 YFSETQ. Trimming shortened V by 2 bases and J by 5 bases, and 13 bases separated the two germline ends. This CDR3 contains 15 residues.

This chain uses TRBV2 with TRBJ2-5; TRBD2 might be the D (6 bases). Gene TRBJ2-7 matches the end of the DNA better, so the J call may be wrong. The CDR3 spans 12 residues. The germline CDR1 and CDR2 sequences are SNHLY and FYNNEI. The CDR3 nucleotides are TGTGCCAGTCGGGGACTTAAATACGAGCAGTACTTC. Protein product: CASRGLKYEQYF.

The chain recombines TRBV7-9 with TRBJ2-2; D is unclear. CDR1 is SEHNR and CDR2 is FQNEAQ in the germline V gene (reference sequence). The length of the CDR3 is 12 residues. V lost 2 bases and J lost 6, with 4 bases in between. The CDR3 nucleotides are TGTGCCAGCAGCTTATTTTCCGGGGAGCTGTTTTTT. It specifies CASSLFSGELFF.

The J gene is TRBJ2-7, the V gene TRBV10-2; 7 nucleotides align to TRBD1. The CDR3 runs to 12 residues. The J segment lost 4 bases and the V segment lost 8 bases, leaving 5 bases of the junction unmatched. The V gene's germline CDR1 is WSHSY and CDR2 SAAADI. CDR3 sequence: CASRDREYEQYF. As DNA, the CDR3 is TGCGCCAGCCGGGACAGAGAATACGAGCAGTACTTC.

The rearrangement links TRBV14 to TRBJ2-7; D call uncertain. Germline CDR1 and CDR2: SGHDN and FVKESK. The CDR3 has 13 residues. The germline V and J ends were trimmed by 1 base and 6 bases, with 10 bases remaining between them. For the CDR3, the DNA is TGTGCCAGCAGCCAAGCGCAGGTCGCCGAGCAGTACTTC. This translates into CASSQAQVAEQYF.

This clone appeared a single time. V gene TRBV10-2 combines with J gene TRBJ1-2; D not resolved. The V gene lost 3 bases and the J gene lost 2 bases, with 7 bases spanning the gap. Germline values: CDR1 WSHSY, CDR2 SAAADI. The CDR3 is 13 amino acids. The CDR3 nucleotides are TGCGCCAGCAGTGATTCCAGAAACTATGGCTACACCTTC. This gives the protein CASSDSRNYGYTF.

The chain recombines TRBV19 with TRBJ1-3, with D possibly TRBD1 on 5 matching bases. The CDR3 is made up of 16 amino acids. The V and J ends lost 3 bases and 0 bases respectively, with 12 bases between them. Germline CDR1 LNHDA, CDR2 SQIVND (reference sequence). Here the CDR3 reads CASSMVRQSSGNTIYF. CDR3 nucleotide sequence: TGTGCCAGTAGTATGGTCCGACAGAGCTCTGGAAACACCATATATTTT. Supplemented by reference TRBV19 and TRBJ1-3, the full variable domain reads DGGITQSPKYLFRKEGQNVTLSCEQNLNHDAMYWYRQDPGQGLRLIYYSQIVNDFQKGDIAEGYSVSREKKESFPLTVTSAQKNPTAFYLCASSMVRQSSGNTIYFGEGSWLTVV.

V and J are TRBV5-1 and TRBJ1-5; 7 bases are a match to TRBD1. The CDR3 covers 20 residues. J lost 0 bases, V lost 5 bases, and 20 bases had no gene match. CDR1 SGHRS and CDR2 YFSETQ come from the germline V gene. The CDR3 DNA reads TGCGCCAGCAGGGAGGCCCCGCCCGGGACAGTGCGATATAGCAATCAGCCCCAGCATTTT. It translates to CASREAPPGTVRYSNQPQHF.

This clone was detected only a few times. The CDR3 here is CASSLWSQPQHF. CDR3 bases: TGTGCCAGCAGTTTATGGAGTCAGCCCCAGCATTTT. This rearrangement joins TRBV28 to TRBJ1-5; no firm D call. Between the trimmed V and J ends, which lost 0 bases and 6 bases, there was a span of 3 bases. The length of the CDR3 is 12 residues. From germline, CDR1 is MDHEN and CDR2 SYDVKM.

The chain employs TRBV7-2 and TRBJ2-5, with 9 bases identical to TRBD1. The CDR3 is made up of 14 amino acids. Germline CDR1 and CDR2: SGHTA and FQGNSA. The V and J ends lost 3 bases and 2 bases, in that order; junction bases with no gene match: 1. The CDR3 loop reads CASSLDRGQETQYF. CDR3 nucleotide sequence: TGTGCCAGCAGCTTGGACAGGGGACAAGAGACCCAGTACTTC.

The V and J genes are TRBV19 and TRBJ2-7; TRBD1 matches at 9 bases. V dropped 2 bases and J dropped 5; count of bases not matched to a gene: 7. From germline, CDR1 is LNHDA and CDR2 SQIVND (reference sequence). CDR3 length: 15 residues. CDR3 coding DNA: TGTGCCAGTAGTATAACAAGAGGGACAGGGAACGAGCAGTACTTC. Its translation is CASSITRGTGNEQYF.

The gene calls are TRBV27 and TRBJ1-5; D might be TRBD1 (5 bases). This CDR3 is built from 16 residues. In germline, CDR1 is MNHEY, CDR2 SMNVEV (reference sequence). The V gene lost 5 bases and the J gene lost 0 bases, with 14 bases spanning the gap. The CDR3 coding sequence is TGTGCCAGCAGTAGTTGGGGACGGGATAGCAATCAGCCCCAGCATTTT. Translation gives CASSSWGRDSNQPQHF.

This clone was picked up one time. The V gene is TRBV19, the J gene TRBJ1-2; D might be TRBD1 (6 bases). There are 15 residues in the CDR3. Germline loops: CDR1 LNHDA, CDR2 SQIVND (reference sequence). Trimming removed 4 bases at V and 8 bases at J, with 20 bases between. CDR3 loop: CASSNLWTVDTGYTF. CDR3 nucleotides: TGTGCCAGTAGTAACCTCTGGACAGTCGATACGGGCTACACCTTC.

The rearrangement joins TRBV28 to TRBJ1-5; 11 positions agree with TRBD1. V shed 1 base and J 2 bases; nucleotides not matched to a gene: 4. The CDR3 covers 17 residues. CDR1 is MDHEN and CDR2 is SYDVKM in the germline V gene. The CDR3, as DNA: TGTGCCAGCAGTTTATTACCGGGACAGGGGGGCAATCAGCCCCAGCATTTT. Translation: CASSLLPGQGGNQPQHF.

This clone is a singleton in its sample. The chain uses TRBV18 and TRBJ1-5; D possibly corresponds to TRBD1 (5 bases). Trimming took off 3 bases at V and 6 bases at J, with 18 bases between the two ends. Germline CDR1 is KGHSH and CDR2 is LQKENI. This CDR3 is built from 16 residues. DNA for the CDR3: TGTGCCAGCTCACCCCGGGACGCAGTTAGCGGTCAGCCCCAGCATTTT. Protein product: CASSPRDAVSGQPQHF.

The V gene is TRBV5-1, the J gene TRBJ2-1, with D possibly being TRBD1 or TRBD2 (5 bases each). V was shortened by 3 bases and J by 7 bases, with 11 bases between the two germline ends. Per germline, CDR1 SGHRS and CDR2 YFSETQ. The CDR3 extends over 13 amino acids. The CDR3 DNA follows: TGCGCCAGCAGCTCCCCTGGGGGTAATGAGCAGTTCTTC. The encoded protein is CASSSPGGNEQFF.

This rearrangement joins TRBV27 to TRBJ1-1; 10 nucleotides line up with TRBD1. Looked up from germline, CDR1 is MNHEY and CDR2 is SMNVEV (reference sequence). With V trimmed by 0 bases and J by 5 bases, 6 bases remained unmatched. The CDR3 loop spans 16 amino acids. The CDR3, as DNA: TGTGCCAGCAGTTTATCTAGAGACAGGGGGCGAACTGAAGCTTTCTTT. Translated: CASSLSRDRGRTEAFF.

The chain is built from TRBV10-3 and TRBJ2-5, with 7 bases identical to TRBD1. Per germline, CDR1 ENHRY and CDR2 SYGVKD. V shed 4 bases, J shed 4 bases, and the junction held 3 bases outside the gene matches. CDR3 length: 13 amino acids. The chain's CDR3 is CAISGQGVETQYF. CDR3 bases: TGTGCCATCAGTGGGCAGGGGGTAGAGACCCAGTACTTC.

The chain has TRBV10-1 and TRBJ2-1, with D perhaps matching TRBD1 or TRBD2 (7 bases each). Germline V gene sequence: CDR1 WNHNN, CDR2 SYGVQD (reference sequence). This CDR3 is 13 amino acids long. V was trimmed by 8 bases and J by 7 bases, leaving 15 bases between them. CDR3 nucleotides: TGCGCCAGCCAGGGGGGGGGCCGAAATGAGCAGTTCTTC. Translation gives CASQGGGRNEQFF.

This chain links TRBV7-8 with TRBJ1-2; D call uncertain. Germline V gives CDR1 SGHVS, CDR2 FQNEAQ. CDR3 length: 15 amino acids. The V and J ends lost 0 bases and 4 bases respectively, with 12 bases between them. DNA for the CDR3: TGTGCCAGCAGCTTAGCGTTAGGCAGGACCTATGGCTACACCTTC. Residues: CASSLALGRTYGYTF.

The CDR3 protein is CASRVGDNQKPQHF. In nucleotides, the CDR3 is TGTGCCAGCAGAGTCGGTGACAACCAAAAGCCCCAGCATTTT. The chain uses TRBV28 and TRBJ1-5; D is unresolved. The V end lost 6 bases, the J end lost 8 bases, and 17 bases lay between the germline ends. Germline V gene data show CDR1 as MDHEN and CDR2 as SYDVKM. The CDR3 is made up of 14 amino acids.